Presented here are 32 T cell receptor beta chains from one specimen sequenced in a study of cytomegalovirus exposure and HLA in healthy donors. Clones were sequenced by immunoSEQ multiplex PCR, and TCRdb holds only the in-frame ones, with some missing. The sample records 250,000 to 350,000 clones, roughly 86% being singletons. Sequencing was performed on PBMCs. The source of these receptors is a man aged 30 to 39 in good health and CMV-seronegative.

The genes are TRBV5-4 and TRBJ2-7; possibly TRBD1 for D (7 bases). CDR1 is SGHNT, CDR2 YYREEE, per germline (reference sequence). The CDR3 sequence is 13 residues long. Trimming took 0 bases from V and 6 from J, leaving 10 bases between them. The CDR3 bases are TGTGCCAGCAGCTTGGGCCAGGGGGGCGAGCAGTACTTC. Amino acids: CASSLGQGGEQYF. The full variable domain, its missing parts supplied by reference TRBV5-4 and TRBJ2-7, is ETGVTQSPTHLIKTRGQQVTLRCSSQSGHNTVSWYQQALGQGPQFIFQYYREEENGRGNFPPRFSGLQFPNYSSELNVNALELDDSALYLCASSLGQGGEQYFGPGTRLTVT.

The chain recombines TRBV7-9 with TRBJ1-2; D is perhaps TRBD1 (6 bases). Germline V lookup: CDR1 SEHNR, CDR2 FQNEAQ (reference sequence). The CDR3 is 16 amino acids. V dropped 5 bases and J dropped 0 bases, with 16 bases sitting between them. This CDR3 is CASSPGQIQANYGYTF. Here the CDR3 DNA reads TGTGCCAGCAGCCCCGGACAGATTCAAGCTAACTATGGCTACACCTTC.

The CDR3 sequence is CASSLVYRSQETQYF. The CDR3 region has the DNA TGTGCCAGCAGCTTAGTTTACAGGAGCCAAGAGACCCAGTACTTC. This chain connects TRBV7-7 to TRBJ2-5; possibly TRBD1 for D (5 bases). V dropped 1 base and J dropped 1 base, with 10 bases sitting between them. Germline CDR1 is SSHAT and CDR2 is FNYEAQ (reference sequence). The CDR3 sequence is 15 residues long.

V and J are TRBV29-1 and TRBJ2-2, with 10 bases aligning to TRBD1. CDR3 length equals 14 residues. The trim removed 6 bases at V and 2 bases at J, leaving 3 bases unmatched. CDR1 SQVTM and CDR2 ANQGSEA come from the germline V gene. The CDR3 region is CSVGDRGNTGELFF. The CDR3, as DNA: TGCAGCGTAGGGGACAGGGGAAACACCGGGGAGCTGTTTTTT.

The chain uses TRBV11-2 and TRBJ1-2; 9 nucleotides match TRBD1. Unmatched junction bases numbered 10, after V lost 5 bases and J lost 6 bases. The CDR3 is 15 amino acids. Per the germline V gene, CDR1 is SGHAT and CDR2 is FQNNGV. The CDR3: CASSIINRGRDGYTF. CDR3 coding DNA: TGTGCCAGCAGCATAATTAACAGGGGGCGGGATGGCTACACCTTC. The full variable domain, rest sourced from reference TRBV11-2 and TRBJ1-2, is EAGVAQSPRYKIIEKRQSVAFWCNPISGHATLYWYQQILGQGPKLLIQFQNNGVVDDSQLPKDRFSAERLKGVDSTLKIQPAKLEDSAVYLCASSIINRGRDGYTFGSGTRLTVV.

This chain connects TRBV4-1 to TRBJ1-1; D unclear. This CDR3 comprises 13 residues. Germline-derived CDR1 and CDR2 are MGHRA and YSYEKL. The V and J ends lost 3 bases and 1 base respectively, with 6 bases between them. Here the CDR3 reads CASSQTPNTEAFF. CDR3 sequence (DNA): TGCGCCAGCAGCCAGACACCGAACACTGAAGCTTTCTTT.

V usage is TRBV2 and J usage is TRBJ1-2; 7 bases map to TRBD1. The CDR3 totals 14 residues. With 5 bases clipped from V and 5 bases from J, the junction kept 8 bases outside the gene matches. From germline, CDR1 is SNHLY and CDR2 FYNNEI. CDR3: CASSPTGVTYGYTF. CDR3 coding DNA: TGTGCCAGCAGTCCTACAGGGGTTACGTATGGCTACACCTTC.

The V gene is TRBV29-1, the J gene TRBJ1-4; a weak D match, TRBD1 (6 bases). There are 12 residues in the CDR3. From germline, CDR1 is SQVTM and CDR2 ANQGSEA. Trimming removed 7 bases from V and 4 bases from J, with 10 bases in between. The DNA for the CDR3 is TGCAGCGGCCGGGACAATAATGAAAAACTGTTTTTT. It translates to CSGRDNNEKLFF. The full variable domain, completed using reference TRBV29-1 and TRBJ1-4, is SAVISQKPSRDICQRGTSLTIQCQVDSQVTMMFWYRQQPGQSLTLIATANQGSEATYESGFVIDKFPISRPNLTFSTLTVSNMSPEDSSIYLCSGRDNNEKLFFGSGTQLSVL.

This clone has just a few counts. V and J are TRBV19 and TRBJ2-7; TRBD2 matches at 7 bases. The CDR3 spans 13 residues. Germline V lookup: CDR1 LNHDA, CDR2 SQIVND (reference sequence). J lost 2 bases, V lost 3 bases, and 1 base had no gene match. CDR3 region: CASSIGLAYEQYF. The CDR3 coding sequence is TGTGCCAGTAGTATCGGACTAGCCTACGAGCAGTACTTC.

V gene TRBV15 combines with J gene TRBJ2-3; 15 positions agree with TRBD2. V gave up 0 bases and J gave up 2 bases; unmatched junction bases: 3. Germline CDR1 and CDR2: LNHNV and YYDKDF (reference sequence). This CDR3 contains 18 residues. The CDR3 coding sequence is TGTGCCACCAGCAGAGACTGGACTAGCGGGGGGGACACAGATACGCAGTATTTT. As protein: CATSRDWTSGGDTDTQYF.

The chain employs TRBV2 and TRBJ1-5; 7 bases match TRBD1. From germline, CDR1 is SNHLY and CDR2 FYNNEI. CDR3 length: 15 residues. Unmatched junction bases numbered 3, after V lost 4 bases and J lost 0 bases. The CDR3: CASSGGTASNQPQHF. As DNA, the CDR3 is TGTGCCAGCAGTGGGGGGACAGCTAGCAATCAGCCCCAGCATTTT.

The gene calls are TRBV6-5 and TRBJ1-2; D is perhaps TRBD1 (6 bases). The CDR3 covers 14 residues. V shed 0 bases and J shed 8 bases, with 13 bases lying between them. CDR1 is MNHEY and CDR2 is SVGAGI in the germline V gene. The chain's CDR3 is CASSYSRQGMGYTF. The DNA of the CDR3 is TGTGCCAGCAGTTACTCGAGGCAGGGGATGGGCTACACCTTC.

This chain connects TRBV12-5 to TRBJ1-5; possibly TRBD1 for D (6 bases). Trimming removed 4 bases from V and 0 bases from J, with 10 bases in between. Per the germline V gene, CDR1 is LGHNT and CDR2 is FRNRAP. The CDR3 has 15 amino acids. CDR3 bases: TGTGCTAGTGGTTATGGACAGACTAGCAATCAGCCCCAGCATTTT. Protein product: CASGYGQTSNQPQHF.

The CDR3 bases are TGTGCCAGCTCACCTTACGGACAGGACCAAGAGACCCAGTACTTC. Its translation is CASSPYGQDQETQYF. V gene TRBV18 combines with J gene TRBJ2-5; 7 nucleotides line up with TRBD1. The trim removed 3 bases at V and 0 bases at J, leaving 4 bases unmatched. CDR1 is KGHSH, CDR2 LQKENI, per germline. This CDR3 is 15 amino acids long.

This chain links TRBV7-6 with TRBJ2-7; 9 nucleotides align to TRBD1. Germline trimming cut 5 bases from V and 4 bases from J; bases unmatched to any gene: 6. The CDR3 has 14 residues. CDR1 is SGHVS, CDR2 FNYEAQ, per germline. CDR3 sequence: CASSPGTGKYEQYF. The DNA of the CDR3 is TGTGCCAGCAGCCCCGGGACAGGGAAGTACGAGCAGTACTTC.

This chain uses TRBV6-1 with TRBJ2-7; unclear D gene. The CDR3 loop spans 13 amino acids. Per the germline V gene, CDR1 is MNHNS and CDR2 is SASEGT. V was pared by 3 bases and J by 3 bases, with 9 bases between. In DNA form, the CDR3 reads TGTGCCAGCAGTGAGGTGTTCTACTACGAGCAGTACTTC. Translated: CASSEVFYYEQYF.

V usage is TRBV6-1 and J usage is TRBJ1-2; TRBD1 agrees at 7 bases. CDR3 length: 16 residues. Trimming cost V 4 bases and J 2 bases; bases outside gene matches: 10. Germline V gene lookup returns CDR1 MNHNS and CDR2 SASEGT. The CDR3 DNA sequence: TGTGCCAGCAGTGTTGCCTCGGACAGGTCAAACTATGGCTACACCTTC. Its translation is CASSVASDRSNYGYTF.

The chain employs TRBV10-3 and TRBJ1-1; possibly TRBD1 for D (6 bases). Germline V gene data show CDR1 as ENHRY and CDR2 as SYGVKD. This CDR3 region has 16 residues. V was trimmed by 1 base and J by 4 bases, leaving 16 bases between them. CDR3 loop: CAISEWVSQGSTEAFF. CDR3 DNA sequence: TGTGCCATCAGTGAGTGGGTCTCACAGGGTTCCACTGAAGCTTTCTTT.

The rearrangement links TRBV5-6 to TRBJ1-2; TRBD1 matches 10 bases. Losses at the gene ends were 2 bases for V and 4 bases for J; bases not matched to a gene: 11. Germline values: CDR1 SGHDT, CDR2 YYEEEE. The CDR3 extends over 17 amino acids. The CDR3, as DNA: TGTGCCAGCAGCTTCAAGGACAGGGGGTATCGGGGCTATGGCTACACCTTC. This translates into CASSFKDRGYRGYGYTF.

The V and J genes are TRBV14 and TRBJ1-2; D is unclear. V lost 4 bases to trimming and J lost 7 bases, with 13 bases between them. Germline loops: CDR1 SGHDN, CDR2 FVKESK. The CDR3 extends over 13 amino acids. CDR3 sequence: CASSPVRASGYTF. In DNA form, the CDR3 reads TGTGCCAGCAGCCCGGTTCGCGCATCTGGCTACACCTTC.

This rearrangement joins TRBV7-9 to TRBJ1-3, with D possibly being TRBD1 (5 bases). Trimming cost V 6 bases and J 4 bases, with 13 bases left between them. Germline V CDR1 and CDR2: SEHNR, FQNEAQ (reference sequence). The CDR3 has 14 residues. The CDR3 is CASSLKGAGNTIYF. In nucleotides, the CDR3 is TGTGCCAGCAGTCTCAAAGGGGCGGGAAACACCATATATTTT.

Here the CDR3 DNA reads TGTGCCAGCAGGGACAGGGCAAATGGCTACACCTTC. Its protein product is CASRDRANGYTF. The chain combines TRBV9 with TRBJ1-2, with 8 bases that match TRBD1. V lost 5 bases and J lost 6; bases outside the gene matches: 3. Germline values: CDR1 SGDLS, CDR2 YYNGEE. This CDR3 is 12 amino acids long. Combining the CDR3 with reference TRBV9 and TRBJ1-2 gives the whole variable domain DSGVTQTPKHLITATGQRVTLRCSPRSGDLSVYWYQQSLDQGLQFLIQYYNGEERAKGNILERFSAQQFPDLHSELNLSSLELGDSALYFCASRDRANGYTFGSGTRLTVV.

This clone was recorded once. This rearrangement joins TRBV19 to TRBJ2-1; TRBD1 matches 8 bases. CDR1 is LNHDA and CDR2 is SQIVND in the germline V gene (reference sequence). Germline trimming cut 6 bases from V and 10 bases from J; bases unmatched to any gene: 8. The CDR3 length is 13 residues. The CDR3 sequence is CASRDRDLSEQFF. CDR3 DNA: TGTGCCAGTAGGGACAGGGACCTTAGCGAGCAGTTCTTC.

The genes are TRBV19 and TRBJ1-4; 7 bases map to TRBD1. J lost 7 bases, V lost 4 bases, and 6 bases had no gene match. Germline CDR1 LNHDA, CDR2 SQIVND (reference sequence). CDR3 length: 14 amino acids. In nucleotides, the CDR3 is TGTGCCAGTAGTACAGGGGGTTCGGGTGAAAAACTGTTTTTT. This translates into CASSTGGSGEKLFF.

The gene calls are TRBV6-6 and TRBJ1-5; D is perhaps TRBD1 (5 bases). The CDR3 length is 13 residues. The V gene lost 2 bases and the J gene lost 6 bases, with 8 bases spanning the gap. Germline V lookup: CDR1 MNHNY, CDR2 SVGAGI (reference sequence). CDR3: CASSYGGGQPQHF. The CDR3 DNA reads as TGTGCCAGCAGTTACGGGGGAGGTCAGCCCCAGCATTTT.

The gene calls are TRBV21-1 and TRBJ2-7; the DNA was not used to check the table's D call, TRBD2. TRBV21-1 is a pseudogene locus. The CDR3 totals 13 residues. The CDR3 loop reads CASGGRGAYEQYF. CDR3 in DNA: TGTGCCAGTGGGGGGCGGGGGGCCTACGAGCAGTACTTC.

The table lists this clone with a few counts. The CDR3 sequence is CASSQNTGGLSYEQYF. DNA of the CDR3: TGCGCCAGCAGCCAGAACACAGGGGGCCTATCCTACGAGCAGTACTTC. The chain carries TRBV4-3 and TRBJ2-7; 9 nucleotides align to TRBD1. The CDR3 spans 16 residues. CDR1 is LGHNA and CDR2 is YSLEER in the germline V gene. Trimming removed 3 bases from V and 1 base from J; junction bases left unmatched: 7.

The V call is TRBV25-1, the J call TRBJ2-7; D may be TRBD1 (5 bases). The CDR3 spans 13 residues. V was shortened by 5 bases and J by 3 bases, with 11 bases between the two germline ends. Germline V gives CDR1 MGHDK, CDR2 SYGVNS. The CDR3 loop reads CASSYGQGYEQYF. The CDR3 nucleotides are TGTGCCAGCAGTTATGGGCAGGGCTACGAGCAGTACTTC.

The CDR3 region is CASSYSQGNSPLHF. Here the CDR3 DNA reads TGTGCCAGCAGTTACAGTCAGGGTAATTCACCCCTCCACTTT. The chain employs TRBV6-5 and TRBJ1-6, with D possibly being TRBD1 (5 bases). The V gene's germline CDR1 is MNHEY and CDR2 SVGAGI. Trimming removed 2 bases at V and 6 bases at J, with 8 bases between. This CDR3 has 14 residues.

The V gene is TRBV5-1, the J gene TRBJ1-2; maybe TRBD1 (5 bases). There are 13 residues in the CDR3. Germline V gene data show CDR1 as SGHRS and CDR2 as YFSETQ. Trimming took 1 base from V and 4 from J, leaving 8 bases between them. In DNA form, the CDR3 reads TGCGCCAGCAGCTTGCCGGGGGTCTATGGCTACACCTTC. Its protein product is CASSLPGVYGYTF.

J is TRBJ1-2 and V is TRBV5-1, with a tentative D call TRBD1 (5 bases). Germline CDR1 is SGHRS and CDR2 is YFSETQ. The V end lost 5 bases, the J end lost 1 base, and 9 bases lay between the germline ends. The CDR3 runs 13 residues. In nucleotides, the CDR3 is TGCGCCAGCAGTGAGACAGTTAACTATGGCTACACCTTC. Translation: CASSETVNYGYTF.

The chain links TRBV5-4 to TRBJ1-1; D uncertain. Germline CDR1 reads SGHNT; CDR2 reads YYREEE (reference sequence). CDR3 size: 13 residues. Trimming took off 5 bases at V and 1 base at J, with 9 bases between the two ends. In nucleotides, the CDR3 is TGTGCCAGCAGTCTACTTGGGAACACTGAAGCTTTCTTT. Protein: CASSLLGNTEAFF.